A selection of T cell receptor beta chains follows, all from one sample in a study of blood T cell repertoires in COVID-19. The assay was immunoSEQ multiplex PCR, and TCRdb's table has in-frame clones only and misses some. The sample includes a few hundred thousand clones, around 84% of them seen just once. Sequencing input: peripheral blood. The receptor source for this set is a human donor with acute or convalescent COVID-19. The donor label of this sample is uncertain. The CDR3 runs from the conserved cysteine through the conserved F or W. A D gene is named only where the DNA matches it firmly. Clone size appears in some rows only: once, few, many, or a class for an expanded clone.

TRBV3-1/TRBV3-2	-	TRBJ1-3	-	TGTGCCAGCAGCCAGAGAAACTCTGGAAACACCATATATTTT	CASSQRNSGNTIYF
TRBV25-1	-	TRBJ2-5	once	TGTGCCAGCAGTCAAGGCTTTGGACAGAGCCAAGAGACCCAGTACTTC	CASSQGFGQSQETQYF
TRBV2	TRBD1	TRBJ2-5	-	TGTGCCAGCAGCCGGGACAGCAAAGAGACCCAGTACTTC	CASSRDSKETQYF
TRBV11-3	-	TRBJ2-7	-	TGTGCCAGCAGCGCGGCCGGAGCCTACGAGCAGTACTTC	CASSAAGAYEQYF
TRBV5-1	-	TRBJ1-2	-	TGCGCCAGCAGCCCGGACGGGGACTATGGCTACACCTTC	CASSPDGDYGYTF
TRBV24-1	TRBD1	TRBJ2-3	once	TGTGCCACCAGTCTCGCGGGACAGGGAACGCAGTATTTT	CATSLAGQGTQYF
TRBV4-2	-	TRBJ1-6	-	TGTGCCAGCAGCCAAGTAGCCAGATCAAGCTCCTATAATTCACCCCTCCACTTT	CASSQVARSSSYNSPLHF
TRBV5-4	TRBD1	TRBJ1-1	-	TGTGCCAGCAGCTTGAGCGGAGTCCGGGACAGGAGAGCTTTCTTT	CASSLSGVRDRRAFF
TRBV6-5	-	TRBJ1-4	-	TGTGCCAGCAGCCTCCAGGGAGGGGTAGGAAAACTGTTTTTT	CASSLQGGVGKLFF
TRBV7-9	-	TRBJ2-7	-	TGTGCCAGCCGATCCGGCTACGAGCAGTACTTC	CASRSGYEQYF
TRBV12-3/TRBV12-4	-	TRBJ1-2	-	TGTGCCAGCACCGGGTTCTCGGGGACTACCTTC	CASTGFSGTTF
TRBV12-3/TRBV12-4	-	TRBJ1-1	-	TGTGCCAGCAGTTTTAGGAGTGAAGCTTTCTTT	CASSFRSEAFF
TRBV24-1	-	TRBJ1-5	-	TGTGCCACCAGTGATTCGAGGAGCAATCAGCCCCAGCATTTT	CATSDSRSNQPQHF
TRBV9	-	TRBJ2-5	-	TGTGCCAGCAGCCCGGCACTTAGATCTAGCTCTGAGACCCAGTACTTC	CASSPALRSSSETQYF
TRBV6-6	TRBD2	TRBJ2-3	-	TGTGCCAGCAGTGGGACTAGCGGGGGGGGTAAGGATACGCAGTATTTT	CASSGTSGGGKDTQYF
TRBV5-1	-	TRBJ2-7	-	TGCGCCAGCAGCTTGCCGGGTTACGAGCAGTACTTC	CASSLPGYEQYF
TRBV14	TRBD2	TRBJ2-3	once	TGTGCCAGCAGCCAAGTAAGGCTAGCGGCCACAGATACGCAGTATTTT	CASSQVRLAATDTQYF